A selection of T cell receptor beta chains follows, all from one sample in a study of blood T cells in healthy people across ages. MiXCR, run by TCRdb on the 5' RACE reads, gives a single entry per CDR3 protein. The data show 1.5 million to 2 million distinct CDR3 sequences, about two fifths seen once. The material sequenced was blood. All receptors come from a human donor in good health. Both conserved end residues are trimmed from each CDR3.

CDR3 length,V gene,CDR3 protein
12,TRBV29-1,SGAPRANTDTQY
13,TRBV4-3,ASSQDMSLSREQY
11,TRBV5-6,ASRRERENIQY
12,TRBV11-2,ASHLDGMNTEAF
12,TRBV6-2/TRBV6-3,ASSEDRVDYEQY
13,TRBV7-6,ASSKGVRGDYEQY
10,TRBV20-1,SARSATGGYT
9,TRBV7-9,ASSFDHEQY
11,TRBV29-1,SESGGFYNEQF
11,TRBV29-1,SVGAGDYTEAF
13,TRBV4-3,ASSQDRGTGYEQF
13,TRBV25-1,ASSEYWPDNYGYT
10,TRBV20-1,SARQAQETQY
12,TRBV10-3,ATSTVNSNQPQH
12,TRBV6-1,ASSEVFDYYGYT
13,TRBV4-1,ASSQEGGLKYGYT
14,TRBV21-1,ASSKIKGTSYNEQF
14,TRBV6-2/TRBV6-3,ASSATWTGGNYGYT
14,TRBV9,ASSAPGLTIYNEQF
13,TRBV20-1,SAREPDRGYYGYT
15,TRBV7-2,ASSLGLGSGIGETQY
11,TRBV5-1,ASSLEGANEQY
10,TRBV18,ASSPTGYEQF
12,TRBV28,ATVSGPPSYEQY
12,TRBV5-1,ASSPGSYYNEQF
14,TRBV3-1,ASSQDRRQGEETQY
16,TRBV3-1,ASSQVRPTGPLSDEQF
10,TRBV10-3,AISQASPEQY
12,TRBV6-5,ASSSTGIGETQY
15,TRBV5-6,ASSYSWRGGSYNEQF
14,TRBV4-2,ASSQSSLSGVDIQY
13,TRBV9,ASSVGGQYNEEQF
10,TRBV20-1,SAPPGWDGYT
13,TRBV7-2,ASSPGALRGETQY
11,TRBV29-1,SALAGGRETQY
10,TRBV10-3,AINDRGLGYT
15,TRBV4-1,ASSQARDGLGMETQY
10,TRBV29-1,SVGGTVYEQY
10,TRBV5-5,ASTFDSYEQY
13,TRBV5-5,ASSLVTSITWDQY
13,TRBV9,ASSVGWQGDTEAF
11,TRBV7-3,ASSPTGGEGYT
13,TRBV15,ATSRDLAANQPQH
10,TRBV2,ASSASRETQY
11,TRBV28,ASRQVLGNEQF
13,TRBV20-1,SASDSPYPYNEQF
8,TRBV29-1,SVIDSEAF
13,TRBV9,ASSVGPGAQETQY
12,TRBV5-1,ASSLVQRNTEAF
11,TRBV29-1,SVERPGRTEAF
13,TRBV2,ANSLQIATNEKLF
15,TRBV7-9,ASSLPDRGDWTDTRY
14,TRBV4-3,ASSQDVGDRDTEAF
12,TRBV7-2,ASSSIQGANGYT
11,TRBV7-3,ASSQPGHVTQY
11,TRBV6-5,ASTPGPPNEQF